These 22 T cell receptor beta chains came from one sample sequenced in a study of blood T cell repertoires in COVID-19 (dated by TCRdb to the early 2020s). The library was prepared using the immunoSEQ multiplex PCR assay. TCRdb retrieved this table from immuneACCESS and kept in-frame rearrangements only. Not all clones are present; in checked studies, unresolved V genes account for under half, and no reason is known for the remainder. Counted in this sample were around 300,000 clones; around 90% of them appeared once. Clones ranked in the top ten supply about 2.5% of the sample. Input material: peripheral blood. These receptors all come from a young man with active or convalescent COVID-19.

This clone was detected once. V gene TRBV20-1 combines with J gene TRBJ1-5; D unresolved. There are 14 residues in the CDR3. In germline, CDR1 is DFQATT, CDR2 SNEGSKA (reference sequence). Trimming removed 3 bases at V and 4 bases at J, with 13 bases between. CDR3 protein: CSASDSSPNQPQHF. CDR3 nucleotides: TGCAGTGCTAGTGATAGTTCCCCGAATCAGCCCCAGCATTTT.

This clone was detected only once. V and J are TRBV10-1 and TRBJ1-6; D unresolved. V lost 4 bases and J lost 10, with 17 bases in between. Germline V gives CDR1 WNHNN, CDR2 SYGVQD (reference sequence). This CDR3 contains 15 residues. Here the CDR3 DNA reads TGCGCCAGCAGTGGTGGAGGGAGACTCTTCTCACCCCTCCACTTT. Translation gives CASSGGGRLFSPLHF.

The rearrangement links TRBV27 to TRBJ2-3; D uncertain. CDR1 and CDR2 (germline): MNHEY, SMNVEV (reference sequence). The CDR3 sequence is 12 residues long. V lost 3 bases and J lost 2, with 3 bases in between. The DNA for the CDR3 is TGTGCCAGCAGTTTCTACACAGATACGCAGTATTTT. Encoded protein: CASSFYTDTQYF.

The rearrangement joins TRBV5-1 to TRBJ1-3; maybe TRBD1 (5 bases). The CDR3 is 15 amino acids. Trimming pared 0 bases from V and 2 bases from J, leaving 9 bases between. CDR1 is SGHRS and CDR2 is YFSETQ in the germline V gene. CDR3 amino acids: CASSLGGITGNTIYF. The CDR3, as DNA: TGCGCCAGCAGCTTGGGGGGCATCACTGGAAACACCATATATTTT.

The genes are TRBV27 and TRBJ1-5, with 12 bases lining up with TRBD1. CDR3 size: 15 residues. Germline trimming cut 4 bases from V and 7 bases from J; bases unmatched to any gene: 5. CDR1 is MNHEY and CDR2 is SMNVEV in the germline V gene (reference sequence). CDR3 in DNA: TGTGCCAGCAGTTCCGGGACAGGGGGCCGACAGCCCCAGCATTTT. Protein: CASSSGTGGRQPQHF.

This CDR3 reads CASSDQGAGSGYTF. The DNA of the CDR3 is TGTGCCAGCAGTGACCAGGGGGCAGGGTCTGGCTACACCTTC. J is TRBJ1-2 and V is TRBV2; TRBD1 matches at 8 bases. This CDR3 is 14 amino acids long. The J segment lost 7 bases and the V segment lost 3 bases, leaving 7 bases of the junction unmatched. Germline values: CDR1 SNHLY, CDR2 FYNNEI.

As concerns this clone: At one end the junction does not follow the germline gene, possibly because of a read error. V is TRBV18 and J is TRBJ2-4, with D unresolved. Per germline, CDR1 KGHSH and CDR2 LQKENI. This CDR3 spans 15 amino acids. The CDR3 spells CASTPGLKAKNIQYF. CDR3 DNA: TGTGCCAGCACACCTGGCCTGAAAGCCAAAAACATTCAGTACTTC.

This clone is a singleton in its sample. The rearrangement uses TRBV19 and TRBJ2-3; 12 nucleotides agree with TRBD2. The J segment lost 8 bases and the V segment lost 0 bases, leaving 9 bases of the junction unmatched. The CDR3 is made up of 17 amino acids. Germline assignment: CDR1 LNHDA and CDR2 SQIVND (reference sequence). Here the CDR3 DNA reads TGTGCCAGTAGTATAGATCGACTTGGACTAGCGGGATCTACGCAGTATTTT. Its translation is CASSIDRLGLAGSTQYF.

J is TRBJ1-3 and V is TRBV6-2 or TRBV6-3; D remains ambiguous. V was clipped by 2 bases and J by 4 bases, with 6 bases between them. CDR1 is MNHEY, CDR2 SVGEGT, per germline. The CDR3 is 13 amino acids. The CDR3 region is CASSYSPGNTIYF. The DNA for the CDR3 is TGTGCCAGCAGTTACAGCCCCGGAAACACCATATATTTT.

This rearrangement joins TRBV7-8 to TRBJ2-2, with 8 nucleotides matching TRBD2. Germline V CDR1 and CDR2: SGHVS, FQNEAQ. The CDR3 runs 16 residues. Trimming cost V 0 bases and J 6 bases; bases outside gene matches: 6. CDR3 amino acids: CASSLARTSSAGELFF. The CDR3 DNA reads TGTGCCAGCAGCTTAGCTAGGACTAGCTCGGCCGGGGAGCTGTTTTTT.

The CDR3 sequence: CASSYPELAGTRPQFF. The CDR3 DNA reads as TGTGCCAGCAGTTACCCCGAACTAGCGGGGACTCGTCCACAGTTCTTC. This chain connects TRBV6-2 or TRBV6-3 to TRBJ2-1, with 10 positions matching TRBD2. CDR1 and CDR2 (germline): MNHEY, SVGEGT. After removal of 2 bases from V and 13 bases from J, the junction contained 14 bases not matched to a gene. The CDR3 contains 16 residues.

Only one count was recorded for this clone. V is TRBV6-6 and J is TRBJ2-5; tentatively, D is TRBD2 (6 bases). Trimming shortened V by 5 bases and J by 2 bases, and 21 bases separated the two germline ends. The CDR3 has 17 residues. Germline CDR1 is MNHNY and CDR2 is SVGAGI (reference sequence). The DNA of the CDR3 is TGTGCCAGCAGTCCGCCCCCTGGGCGGGGTGGTCAAGAGACCCAGTACTTC. Its protein product is CASSPPPGRGGQETQYF.

This clone has only one observation. CDR3 amino acids: CATRQGRKGGEAFF. CDR3 DNA: TGTGCCACCCGACAGGGGAGAAAAGGCGGTGAAGCTTTCTTT. The rearrangement joins TRBV24-1 to TRBJ1-1; TRBD1 agrees at 8 bases. V lost 9 bases, J lost 7 bases, and 12 bases stayed unmatched. Looked up from germline, CDR1 is KGHDR and CDR2 is SFDVKD. The CDR3 is made up of 14 amino acids.

This chain connects TRBV28 to TRBJ2-7, with D possibly TRBD2 on 6 matching bases. The germline gives CDR1 MDHEN, CDR2 SYDVKM. V was trimmed by 6 bases and J by 5 bases, leaving 26 bases between them. The CDR3 runs to 17 residues. CDR3 in DNA: TGTGCCAGCAGCTTGGCGACGGGGATCGGGAGCTACAACGAGCAGTACTTC. Protein sequence: CASSLATGIGSYNEQYF.

V and J are TRBV9 and TRBJ2-7; 8 bases match TRBD1. Germline CDR1 and CDR2: SGDLS and YYNGEE. V lost 3 bases, J lost 3 bases, and 5 bases stayed unmatched. This CDR3 contains 14 residues. CDR3 residues: CASSADREDYEQYF. The CDR3 nucleotides read TGTGCCAGCAGCGCGGACAGGGAAGACTACGAGCAGTACTTC.

Here the CDR3 reads CASSLGSSGGYVEQFF. DNA of the CDR3: TGCGCCAGCAGCTTGGGATCCAGCGGGGGGTACGTTGAGCAGTTCTTC. The genes are TRBV5-1 and TRBJ2-1; 9 nucleotides line up with TRBD2. This CDR3 is 16 amino acids long. CDR1 is SGHRS, CDR2 YFSETQ, per germline. The V and J ends lost 0 bases and 9 bases, in that order; junction bases with no gene match: 10.

V usage is TRBV18 and J usage is TRBJ2-1, with D unclear. This CDR3 spans 18 amino acids. Germline V gene lookup returns CDR1 KGHSH and CDR2 LQKENI. V lost 3 bases and J lost 4, with 22 bases in between. CDR3 DNA sequence: TGTGCCAGCTCACCCCGCCAGATATCCAATAACCAATACAATGAGCAGTTCTTC. Protein product: CASSPRQISNNQYNEQFF.

The sample holds one count of this clone. The chain uses TRBV28 and TRBJ1-6; 10 bases fit TRBD1. Trimming removed 7 bases from V and 8 bases from J; junction bases left unmatched: 8. This CDR3 comprises 15 residues. Germline V gives CDR1 MDHEN, CDR2 SYDVKM. CDR3 bases: TGTGCCAGCAATCCGGGACAGGGGTTTTATTCACCCCTCCACTTT. Translation gives CASNPGQGFYSPLHF. Combining the CDR3 with reference TRBV28 and TRBJ1-6 gives the whole variable domain DVKVTQSSRYLVKRTGEKVFLECVQDMDHENMFWYRQDPGLGLRLIYFSYDVKMKEKGDIPEGYSVSREKKERFSLILESASTNQTSMYLCASNPGQGFYSPLHFGNGTRLTVT.

The V call is TRBV2, the J call TRBJ1-1; TRBD1 agrees at 12 bases. The CDR3 is made up of 13 amino acids. The V and J ends lost 3 bases and 11 bases, in that order; junction bases with no gene match: 4. Germline assignment: CDR1 SNHLY and CDR2 FYNNEI. CDR3 region: CASSDGTGGKAFF. The CDR3 bases are TGTGCCAGCAGTGACGGGACAGGGGGCAAGGCTTTCTTT.

This sequence joins TRBV5-4 and TRBJ2-1; 11 bases agree with TRBD2. CDR1 and CDR2 from the germline V gene are SGHNT and YYREEE (reference sequence). CDR3 size: 17 residues. With V trimmed by 4 bases and J by 0 bases, 6 bases remained unmatched. CDR3 nucleotide sequence: TGTGCCAGCAGCATTACTAGCGGGGGTACCTCCTACAATGAGCAGTTCTTC. Protein: CASSITSGGTSYNEQFF.

The chain uses TRBV6-5 and TRBJ2-5; TRBD1 matches 8 bases. Germline V gives CDR1 MNHEY, CDR2 SVGAGI. This CDR3 is built from 13 residues. Losses at the gene ends were 6 bases for V and 5 bases for J; bases not matched to a gene: 5. Here the CDR3 reads CASRYRGLETQYF. The CDR3 DNA is TGTGCCAGCAGGTACAGGGGGTTGGAGACCCAGTACTTC.

About this clone itself: Other DNA sequences from this sample encode an identical CDR3 as well. V usage is TRBV5-6 and J usage is TRBJ1-2; D call uncertain. V was clipped by 0 bases and J by 2 bases, with 5 bases between them. Germline-derived CDR1 and CDR2 are SGHDT and YYEEEE. The CDR3 totals 13 residues. The CDR3 sequence is CASSLGQNYGYTF. The DNA of the CDR3 is TGTGCCAGCAGCTTGGGCCAGAACTATGGCTACACCTTC.